The 24 T cell receptor beta chains below come from one sample, sequenced in a study of radiation and T cells in renal cell carcinoma. The data were produced by immunoSEQ multiplex PCR, yet TCRdb's version contains in-frame clones alone and is incomplete. The sample includes over 120,000 clones, around 88% of them seen just once. Specified time point: blood 4 weeks post-SBRT, at nephrectomy. The treatment was: 15 Gy SBRT to primary tumor, nephrectomy 4 weeks later. The input for sequencing was blood, taken from a patient whose treatment included radiotherapy and nephrectomy. These receptors were obtained from a woman aged 45-60 years with renal cell carcinoma.

The V call is TRBV7-2, the J call TRBJ2-5; 8 bases are shared with TRBD2. Germline V gene data show CDR1 as SGHTA and CDR2 as FQGNSA. There are 17 residues in the CDR3. J was trimmed by 5 bases and V by 1 base; bases with no gene match: 12. The CDR3 sequence is CASSLGFLPGGQETQYF. DNA of the CDR3: TGTGCCAGCAGCTTAGGTTTCCTACCGGGGGGGCAGGAGACCCAGTACTTC.

V gene TRBV28 combines with J gene TRBJ2-1; D may be TRBD2 (5 bases). V was cut by 7 bases and J by 7 bases, with 20 bases left in between. Germline V CDR1 and CDR2: MDHEN, SYDVKM. The CDR3 spans 15 residues. Here the CDR3 reads CASTGRRGPGNEQFF. The CDR3 nucleotides read TGTGCCAGCACCGGTAGGAGAGGGCCGGGAAATGAGCAGTTCTTC.

This clone showed up just once. The chain links TRBV15 to TRBJ1-5; 9 bases align to TRBD1. The CDR3 loop spans 16 amino acids. V shed 4 bases, J shed 0 bases, and the junction held 4 bases outside the gene matches. Germline V gene data show CDR1 as LNHNV and CDR2 as YYDKDF (reference sequence). CDR3 sequence reads: CATSITGGTSNQPQHF. CDR3 bases: TGTGCCACCAGCATAACAGGGGGCACTAGCAATCAGCCCCAGCATTTT.

This clone was found once. The chain combines TRBV19 with TRBJ2-7, with 7 bases fitting TRBD1. Germline CDR1 reads LNHDA; CDR2 reads SQIVND (reference sequence). V was pared by 4 bases and J by 3 bases, with 3 bases of the junction left unmatched. CDR3 length: 13 amino acids. CDR3 residues: CASSRGQNYEQYF. DNA for the CDR3: TGTGCCAGTAGTAGGGGACAGAACTACGAGCAGTACTTC.

J is TRBJ1-2 and V is TRBV4-1; unclear D gene. CDR1 and CDR2 (germline): MGHRA, YSYEKL. The CDR3 is 14 residues long. The V end was cut by 1 base, the J end by 8 bases, with 14 bases between. CDR3 protein: CASSQALRSGGYTF. The CDR3, as DNA: TGCGCCAGCAGCCAAGCGCTCCGGTCCGGGGGCTACACCTTC.

The chain combines TRBV18 with TRBJ2-7; 10 bases line up with TRBD1. V trimming: 6 bases; J trimming: 3 bases; junction bases outside the gene matches: 8. Germline CDR1 is KGHSH and CDR2 is LQKENI. The CDR3 runs 15 residues. The CDR3 DNA is TGTGCCAGCTCCAACCCGGGACAGGGGATCTACGAGCAGTACTTC. Encoded protein: CASSNPGQGIYEQYF.

The V and J genes are TRBV6-5 and TRBJ2-6, with 7 bases that match TRBD1. Germline V CDR1 and CDR2: MNHEY, SVGAGI. V trimming: 7 bases; J trimming: 2 bases; junction bases outside the gene matches: 5. This CDR3 comprises 15 residues. CDR3 DNA sequence: TGTGCCAGCAAGCTTGACAGGGCTGGGGCCAACGTCCTGACTTTC. Protein sequence: CASKLDRAGANVLTF.

As for this clone: A junction boundary mismatches the germline segment, possibly from a read error. The genes are TRBV10-3 and TRBJ1-2; maybe TRBD1 (6 bases). Germline assignment: CDR1 ENHRY and CDR2 SYGVKD. CDR3 length: 8 amino acids. CDR3 loop: CAIPLGHF. CDR3 bases: TGTGCCATCCCCCTGGGACACTTC.

The chain carries TRBV7-9 and TRBJ2-3; D ambiguous. Germline loops: CDR1 SEHNR, CDR2 FQNEAQ (reference sequence). This CDR3 is 13 amino acids long. Trimming stripped 1 base from V and 4 bases from J, with 6 bases between. In DNA, the CDR3 is TGTGCCAGCAGCTTAGATTCGTCAGATACGCAGTATTTT. It is translated as CASSLDSSDTQYF.

V and J are TRBV5-1 and TRBJ1-5; perhaps TRBD1 as D (6 bases). Germline CDR1 and CDR2: SGHRS and YFSETQ. CDR3 size: 14 residues. V was pared by 0 bases and J by 8 bases, with 12 bases between. The CDR3 sequence: CASSLAGGGEPQHF. As DNA, the CDR3 is TGCGCCAGCAGCTTGGCCGGGGGCGGGGAGCCCCAGCATTTT.

The V call is TRBV5-1, the J call TRBJ2-3, with D possibly TRBD2 on 6 matching bases. Germline lookup yields CDR1 SGHRS and CDR2 YFSETQ. The CDR3 sequence is 16 residues long. Trimming removed 3 bases from V and 4 bases from J, with 18 bases in between. The CDR3 protein is CASSSLGLLSSDTQYF. In DNA, the CDR3 is TGCGCCAGCAGCTCATTGGGACTGTTGTCCTCAGATACGCAGTATTTT.

V gene TRBV5-1 combines with J gene TRBJ1-1; a weak D match, TRBD1 (5 bases). Trimming shortened V by 4 bases and J by 3 bases, and 16 bases separated the two germline ends. In germline, CDR1 is SGHRS, CDR2 YFSETQ. The CDR3 has 15 residues. The CDR3 sequence is CASSLTWGKDTEAFF. The CDR3 DNA sequence: TGCGCCAGCAGCCTCACCTGGGGCAAGGACACTGAAGCTTTCTTT.

The CDR3 DNA is TGCGCCAGCAGCCAAGATGTACGAGGCGGTGAGCAGTTCTTC. Its translation: CASSQDVRGGEQFF. This rearrangement joins TRBV4-3 to TRBJ2-1, with unresolved D. The germline CDR1 and CDR2 sequences are LGHNA and YSLEER. Between the trimmed V and J ends, which lost 0 bases and 9 bases, there was a span of 12 bases. This CDR3 is built from 14 residues.

The chain has TRBV4-3 and TRBJ2-1, with TRBD2 identical over 8 bases. Germline CDR1 and CDR2: LGHNA and YSLEER. The trim removed 1 base at V and 4 bases at J, leaving 18 bases unmatched. The CDR3 has 20 amino acids. DNA of the CDR3: TGCGCCAGCAGCCAAGGCCCGTCCCGGTCAGGGGCTAGCGGGTACAATGAGCAGTTCTTC. This codes for CASSQGPSRSGASGYNEQFF.

The chain links TRBV5-4 to TRBJ2-3, with 8 bases matching TRBD2. The CDR3 spans 16 residues. Germline V gene sequence: CDR1 SGHNT, CDR2 YYREEE (reference sequence). V dropped 2 bases and J dropped 0; count of bases not matched to a gene: 5. The CDR3 DNA sequence: TGTGCCAGCAGCTTCCGGACTAGCCCTAGCACAGATACGCAGTATTTT. As protein: CASSFRTSPSTDTQYF.

This chain connects TRBV28 to TRBJ2-1; 7 bases map to TRBD2. CDR1 is MDHEN and CDR2 is SYDVKM in the germline V gene. Unmatched junction bases numbered 10, after V lost 3 bases and J lost 8 bases. CDR3 length: 15 amino acids. The CDR3 sequence is CASSLGGAPWDEQFF. CDR3 in DNA: TGTGCCAGCAGTTTGGGAGGGGCGCCTTGGGATGAGCAGTTCTTC.

The genes are TRBV9 and TRBJ1-1; TRBD1 is a possible D gene (6 bases). Germline-derived CDR1 and CDR2 are SGDLS and YYNGEE. This CDR3 is 18 amino acids long. The V end was cut by 4 bases, the J end by 3 bases, with 25 bases between. Written as DNA, the CDR3 is TGTGCCAGCAGCCCACTAATGAAGAGCGGGGGCAGATACACTGAAGCTTTCTTT. Translating gives CASSPLMKSGGRYTEAFF.

V and J are TRBV6-6 and TRBJ2-7; D not certain. The CDR3 spans 13 residues. Germline V gene data show CDR1 as MNHNY and CDR2 as SVGAGI (reference sequence). V lost 10 bases and J lost 7, with 20 bases in between. CDR3 nucleotides: TGTGCCACCCTAGGACCTAATGCTTGGGAGCAGTACTTC. Protein: CATLGPNAWEQYF.

This clone has just a few counts. The rearrangement uses TRBV11-1 and TRBJ1-1; tentative D call: TRBD1 (5 bases). The CDR3 is 13 residues long. The germline V gene has CDR1 SGHAT and CDR2 FQDESV (reference sequence). Trimming shortened V by 1 base and J by 7 bases, and 10 bases separated the two germline ends. The CDR3, as DNA: TGTGCCAGCAGCTTAGAAAGGCAGGGTGAAGCTTTCTTT. This encodes CASSLERQGEAFF.

The chain links TRBV7-2 to TRBJ2-2, with D uncertain. Deletions cut 5 bases from V and 1 base from J, with 8 bases between. CDR1 is SGHTA, CDR2 FQGNSA, per germline. CDR3 length: 14 residues. CDR3 DNA: TGTGCCAGCAGCCCCGCTCGGAACACCGGGGAGCTGTTTTTT. Its translation is CASSPARNTGELFF.

J is TRBJ2-6 and V is TRBV7-9, with D unclear. The CDR3 has 16 residues. Germline V gene data show CDR1 as SEHNR and CDR2 as FQNEAQ (reference sequence). Trimming shortened V by 3 bases and J by 0 bases, and 9 bases separated the two germline ends. The CDR3 DNA reads TGTGCCAGCAGCTTGGAGCTGAACTCTGGGGCCAACGTCCTGACTTTC. Translating gives CASSLELNSGANVLTF. The variable domain in full, with the rest retrieved from reference TRBV7-9 and TRBJ2-6, is DTGVSQNPRHKITKRGQNVTFRCDPISEHNRLYWYRQTLGQGPEFLTYFQNEAQLEKSRLLSDRFSAERPKGSFSTLEIQRTEQGDSAMYLCASSLELNSGANVLTFGAGSRLTVL.

The V call is TRBV5-6, the J call TRBJ2-1, with 7 bases matching TRBD2. J lost 10 bases, V lost 7 bases, and 5 bases had no gene match. Germline CDR1 SGHDT, CDR2 YYEEEE. The CDR3 length is 11 residues. The CDR3 is CASSWGGEQFF. In DNA, the CDR3 is TGTGCCAGCTCATGGGGAGGGGAGCAGTTCTTC. Combining the CDR3 with reference TRBV5-6 and TRBJ2-1 gives the whole variable domain DAGVTQSPTHLIKTRGQQVTLRCSPKSGHDTVSWYQQALGQGPQFIFQYYEEEERQRGNFPDRFSGHQFPNYSSELNVNALLLGDSALYLCASSWGGEQFFGPGTRLTVL.

The gene calls are TRBV10-3 and TRBJ2-5; D remains unclear. Between the trimmed V and J ends, which lost 3 bases and 4 bases, there was a span of 18 bases. Germline V gene lookup returns CDR1 ENHRY and CDR2 SYGVKD. CDR3 length: 16 amino acids. The CDR3 nucleotides are TGTGCCATCAGTGAATATCAGGCAGGAATTCGAGAGACCCAGTACTTC. It specifies CAISEYQAGIRETQYF.

The rearrangement joins TRBV5-4 to TRBJ2-1; 11 nucleotides match TRBD2. The CDR3 has 15 amino acids. V shed 2 bases, J shed 7 bases, and the junction held 5 bases outside the gene matches. CDR1 and CDR2 (germline): SGHNT, YYREEE (reference sequence). This CDR3 reads CASSFDSGGGNEQFF. The CDR3 DNA is TGTGCCAGCAGCTTCGATAGCGGGGGGGGAAATGAGCAGTTCTTC.